The present entry profiles one TCR beta chain with its context. This entry belongs to a study of blood T cell repertoires in COVID-19. Produced via immunoSEQ multiplex PCR; TCRdb's table is partial and in-frame only. The table shows about 200,000 clones, with less than 90% occurring only once. Trimming left V 0 bases short and J 2 bases short, with 10 bases between. Germline-derived CDR1 and CDR2 are SGHVS and FNYEAQ. This CDR3 is built from 15 residues. Sequencing used peripheral blood. The TCR originated in a woman aged 65 to 85 with acute or convalescent COVID-19. This sequence joins TRBV7-6 and TRBJ2-5; D is possibly TRBD2 (5 bases). CDR3 DNA sequence: TGTGCCAGCAGCTTAGCAGGGAGAGGGCAAGAGACCCAGTACTTC. Protein product: CASSLAGRGQETQYF. The full variable domain, in which reference TRBV7-6 and TRBJ2-5 provide the parts outside the CDR3, is GAGVSQSPRYKVTKRGQDVALRCDPISGHVSLYWYRQALGQGPEFLTYFNYEAQQDKSGLPNDRFSAERPEGSISTLTIQRTEQRDSAMYRCASSLAGRGQETQYFGPGTRLLVL.